This T cell receptor (beta chain) was sequenced for a study of blood T cell repertoires in COVID-19. Background on the study: Italy, Spain and the United States were the sources of the convalescent and acute COVID-19 samples.

Germline V gene data show CDR1 as SQVTM and CDR2 as ANQGSEA. V gave up 6 bases and J gave up 4 bases, with 16 bases separating them. The CDR3 spans 14 residues. Some clones are missing from TCRdb's copy, which holds only in-frame ones; the method was immunoSEQ multiplex PCR. Here the sample spans roughly 190,000 clones, approximately 89% being singletons. Individuals aged roughly 18 to 90 years were recruited from some 26 US areas. Participant-given clinical history determined each cohort assignment. Donors of Cohort 3 who recovered were those that had two negative PCRs, clearance, or symptom resolution.

This TCR was sampled from a woman younger than 30 who had recovered from COVID-19. Input material: PBMCs or T cells enriched from blood (not recorded which). The J gene is TRBJ2-1, the V gene TRBV29-1, with D perhaps TRBD2 (7 bases). CDR3 in DNA: TGCAGCGTCTCGGAGGGGGGGCAGTACAATGAGCAGTTCTTC. As protein: CSVSEGGQYNEQFF.